A single sample is the source of the 10 T cell receptor beta chains below, sequenced in a study of graft-versus-host responses after intestinal transplantation. TCRdb's table, derived via immunoSEQ multiplex PCR, lists solely in-frame clones and lacks some. Of around 100,000 clones in the sample, 85% to 95% were seen once. Which antigens these TCRs recognize remains unknown. The sample consisted of unstimulated CD8+ T cells sorted from spleen or lymph node cells, taken before transplant. These receptors were obtained from a human donor who was the organ donor for an intestinal transplant.

The rearrangement uses TRBV4-1 and TRBJ2-7, with 7 bases that match TRBD1. CDR1 is MGHRA, CDR2 YSYEKL, per germline. This CDR3 region has 14 residues. Trimming took 4 bases from V and 3 from J; bases not matched to a gene: 6. The CDR3 nucleotides read TGCGCCAGCAGCCTCCCCGGGACAGACTACGAGCAGTACTTC. Protein sequence: CASSLPGTDYEQYF.

The chain employs TRBV7-6 and TRBJ2-7; possible D gene TRBD2, 6 bases. Per the germline V gene, CDR1 is SGHVS and CDR2 is FNYEAQ. Deletions cut 5 bases from V and 6 bases from J, with 23 bases between. This CDR3 has 16 amino acids. The CDR3 protein is CASSPRLSGLPREQYF. DNA of the CDR3: TGTGCCAGCAGCCCGCGGCTTAGCGGCCTCCCTCGCGAGCAGTACTTC.

The rearrangement links TRBV30 to TRBJ2-1, with D perhaps TRBD2 (7 bases). Trimming removed 4 bases from V and 5 bases from J, with 18 bases in between. CDR1 is GTSNPN and CDR2 is SVGIG in the germline V gene (reference sequence). The CDR3 extends over 15 amino acids. For the CDR3, the DNA is TGTGCCTGGATTGATAAGGGGGAGGGGAACAATGAGCAGTTCTTC. Translation gives CAWIDKGEGNNEQFF.

This chain links TRBV19 with TRBJ1-1, with D possibly TRBD1 on 5 matching bases. The CDR3 contains 13 residues. Trimming pared 7 bases from V and 6 bases from J, leaving 15 bases between. In germline, CDR1 is LNHDA, CDR2 SQIVND (reference sequence). Here the CDR3 reads CASIPVTGAEAFF. DNA for the CDR3: TGTGCCAGTATACCCGTCACGGGGGCTGAAGCTTTCTTT.

This clone came up once. This CDR3 is CAISDPRGLSYEQYF. DNA of the CDR3: TGTGCCATCAGTGATCCGCGGGGACTCTCCTACGAGCAGTACTTC. The chain uses TRBV10-3 and TRBJ2-7, with D perhaps TRBD2 (6 bases). This CDR3 spans 15 amino acids. Germline V gene lookup returns CDR1 ENHRY and CDR2 SYGVKD. V was cut by 3 bases and J by 0 bases, with 12 bases left in between.

CDR3 amino acids: CASSLDNGGHQPQHF. As DNA, the CDR3 is TGTGCCAGCAGTTTAGATAACGGGGGTCATCAGCCCCAGCATTTT. The V and J genes are TRBV28 and TRBJ1-5; D might be TRBD1 (5 bases). This CDR3 spans 15 amino acids. V lost 2 bases and J lost 5, with 13 bases in between. CDR1 MDHEN and CDR2 SYDVKM come from the germline V gene.

The V and J genes are TRBV5-1 and TRBJ2-3, with 9 bases lining up with TRBD2. Trimming cost V 4 bases and J 3 bases; bases outside gene matches: 12. The germline gives CDR1 SGHRS, CDR2 YFSETQ. The CDR3 extends over 17 amino acids. The CDR3 DNA follows: TGCGCCAGCAGCCCCTACTATGGCGGGAGGGCGACAGATACGCAGTATTTT. Protein sequence: CASSPYYGGRATDTQYF.

V is TRBV19 and J is TRBJ1-1; D is uncertain. This CDR3 has 12 amino acids. The V gene lost 1 base and the J gene lost 5 bases, with 5 bases spanning the gap. Germline-derived CDR1 and CDR2 are LNHDA and SQIVND (reference sequence). The CDR3 sequence: CASSIGLTEAFF. In DNA form, the CDR3 reads TGTGCCAGTAGTATAGGACTGACTGAAGCTTTCTTT.

This chain uses TRBV5-1 with TRBJ1-1, with D perhaps matching TRBD1 (6 bases). This CDR3 has 15 amino acids. Germline V gene sequence: CDR1 SGHRS, CDR2 YFSETQ. Trimming stripped 0 bases from V and 5 bases from J, with 14 bases between. This chain's CDR3 is CASSLVGPGATEAFF. The CDR3 DNA sequence: TGCGCCAGCAGCTTGGTTGGCCCGGGGGCGACTGAAGCTTTCTTT.

This clone has only one observation. The J gene is TRBJ2-7, the V gene TRBV25-1; D is uncertain. There are 13 residues in the CDR3. Germline values: CDR1 MGHDK, CDR2 SYGVNS. Trimming took 4 bases from V and 0 from J, leaving 7 bases between them. This chain's CDR3 is CASSVRLSYEQYF. CDR3 coding DNA: TGTGCCAGCAGTGTGCGTCTCTCCTACGAGCAGTACTTC.